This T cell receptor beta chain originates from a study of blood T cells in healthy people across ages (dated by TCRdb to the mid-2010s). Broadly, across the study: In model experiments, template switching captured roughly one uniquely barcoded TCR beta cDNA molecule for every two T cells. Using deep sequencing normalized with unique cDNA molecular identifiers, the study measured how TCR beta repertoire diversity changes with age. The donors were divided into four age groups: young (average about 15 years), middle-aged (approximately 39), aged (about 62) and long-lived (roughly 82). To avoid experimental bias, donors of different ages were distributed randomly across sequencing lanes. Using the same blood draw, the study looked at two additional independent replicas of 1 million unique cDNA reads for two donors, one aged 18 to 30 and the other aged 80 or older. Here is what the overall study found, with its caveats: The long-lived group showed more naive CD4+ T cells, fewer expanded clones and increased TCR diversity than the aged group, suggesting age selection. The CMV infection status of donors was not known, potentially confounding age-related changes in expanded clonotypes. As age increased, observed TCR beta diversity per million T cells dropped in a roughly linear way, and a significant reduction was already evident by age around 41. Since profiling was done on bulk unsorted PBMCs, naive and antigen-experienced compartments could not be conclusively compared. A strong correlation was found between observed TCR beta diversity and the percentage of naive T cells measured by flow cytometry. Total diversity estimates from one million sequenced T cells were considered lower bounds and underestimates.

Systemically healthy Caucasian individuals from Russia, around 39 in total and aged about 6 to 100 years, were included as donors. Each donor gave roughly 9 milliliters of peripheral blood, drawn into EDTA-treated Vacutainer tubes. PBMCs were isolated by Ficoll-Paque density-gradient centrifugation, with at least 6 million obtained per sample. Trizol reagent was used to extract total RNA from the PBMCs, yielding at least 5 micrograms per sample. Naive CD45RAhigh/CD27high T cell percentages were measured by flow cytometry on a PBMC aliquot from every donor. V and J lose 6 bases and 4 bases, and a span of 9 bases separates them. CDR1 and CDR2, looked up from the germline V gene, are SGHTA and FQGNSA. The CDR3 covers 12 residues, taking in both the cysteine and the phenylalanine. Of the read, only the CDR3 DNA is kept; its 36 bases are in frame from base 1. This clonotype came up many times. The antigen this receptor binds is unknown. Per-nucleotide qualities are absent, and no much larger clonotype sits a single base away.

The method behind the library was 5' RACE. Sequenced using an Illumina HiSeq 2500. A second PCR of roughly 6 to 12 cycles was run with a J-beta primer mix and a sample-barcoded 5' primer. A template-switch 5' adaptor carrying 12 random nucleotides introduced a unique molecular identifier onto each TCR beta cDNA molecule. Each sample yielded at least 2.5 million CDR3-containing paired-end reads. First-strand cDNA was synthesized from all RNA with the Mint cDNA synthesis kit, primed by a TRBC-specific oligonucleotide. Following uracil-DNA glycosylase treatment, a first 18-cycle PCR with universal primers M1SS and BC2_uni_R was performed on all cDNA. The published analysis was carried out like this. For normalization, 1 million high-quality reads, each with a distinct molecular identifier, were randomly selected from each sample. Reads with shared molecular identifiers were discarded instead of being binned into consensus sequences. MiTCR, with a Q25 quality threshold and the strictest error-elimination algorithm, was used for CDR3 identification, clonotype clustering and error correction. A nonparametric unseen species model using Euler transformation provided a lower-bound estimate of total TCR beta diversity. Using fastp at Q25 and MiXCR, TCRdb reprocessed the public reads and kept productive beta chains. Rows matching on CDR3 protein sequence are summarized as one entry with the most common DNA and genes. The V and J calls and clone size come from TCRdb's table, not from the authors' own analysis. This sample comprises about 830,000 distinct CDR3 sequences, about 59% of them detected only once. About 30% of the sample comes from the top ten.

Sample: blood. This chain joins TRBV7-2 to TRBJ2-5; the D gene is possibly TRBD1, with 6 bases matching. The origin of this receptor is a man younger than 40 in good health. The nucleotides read TGTGCCAGCAGACAGGGTGGAGAGACCCAGTACTTC. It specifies CASRQGGETQYF.